This T cell receptor beta chain is drawn from a study of graft-versus-host responses after intestinal transplantation. Study background: Among the recipients, transplants were multivisceral, liver-intestinal, or isolated intestinal. Recipients were all induced with anti-thymocyte globulin, then given tacrolimus and steroids for 3 to 4 years. General study results and limits: Patients with graft-donor T cell macrochimerism had high graft-versus-host to host-versus-graft clonal ratios in allografts. GvH clonotypes were identified within recipient marrow, with a subset emerging first in ileum or blood.

Sequenced by immunoSEQ multiplex PCR; TCRdb stores in-frame clones only, minus some. The top ten hold 3.5% of the sample, which has around 40,000 clones, around 86% seen once. This clone was recorded once. Its specificity is not known. Germline V gene lookup returns CDR1 MNHNS and CDR2 SASEGT. This CDR3 spans 13 amino acids. This chain connects TRBV6-1 to TRBJ1-4; possible D gene TRBD1, 6 bases. The specimen comprised PBMCs, sampled approximately 1,000 days after transplant. This clonotype was sampled from a human patient who received an intestinal transplant, so some T cells may come from the graft donor. For the CDR3, the DNA is TGTCCACCGGAGAGGGGGAGAGGGGAAAAACTGTTTTTT. Encoded protein: CPPERGRGEKLFF.